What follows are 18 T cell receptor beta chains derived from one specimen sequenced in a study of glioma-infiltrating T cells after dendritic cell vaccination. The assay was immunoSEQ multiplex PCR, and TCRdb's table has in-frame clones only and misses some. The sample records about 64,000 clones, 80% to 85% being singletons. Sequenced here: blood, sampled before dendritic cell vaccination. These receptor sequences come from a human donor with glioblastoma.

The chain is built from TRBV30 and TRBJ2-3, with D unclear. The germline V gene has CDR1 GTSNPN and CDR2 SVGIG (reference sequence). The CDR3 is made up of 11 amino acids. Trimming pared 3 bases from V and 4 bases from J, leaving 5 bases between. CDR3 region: CAWRRADTQYF. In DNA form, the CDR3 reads TGTGCCTGGAGACGAGCAGATACGCAGTATTTT.

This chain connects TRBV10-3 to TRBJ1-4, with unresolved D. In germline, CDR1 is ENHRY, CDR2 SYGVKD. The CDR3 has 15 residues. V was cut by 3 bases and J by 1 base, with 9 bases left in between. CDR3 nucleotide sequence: TGTGCCATCAGTGACCCGGGAGTAACTAATGAAAAACTGTTTTTT. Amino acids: CAISDPGVTNEKLFF.

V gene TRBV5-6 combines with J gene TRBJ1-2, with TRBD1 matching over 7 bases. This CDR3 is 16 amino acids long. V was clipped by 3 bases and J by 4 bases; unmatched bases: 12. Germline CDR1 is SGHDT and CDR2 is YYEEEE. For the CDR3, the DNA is TGTGCCAGCAGCTCGAGCCACAGGGGAAATTCCTATGGCTACACCTTC. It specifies CASSSSHRGNSYGYTF.

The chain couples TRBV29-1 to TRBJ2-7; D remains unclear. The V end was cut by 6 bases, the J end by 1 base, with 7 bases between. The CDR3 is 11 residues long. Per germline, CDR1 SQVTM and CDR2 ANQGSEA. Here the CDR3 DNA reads TGCAGCGTGAGGAGATCCTACGAGCAGTACTTC. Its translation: CSVRRSYEQYF.

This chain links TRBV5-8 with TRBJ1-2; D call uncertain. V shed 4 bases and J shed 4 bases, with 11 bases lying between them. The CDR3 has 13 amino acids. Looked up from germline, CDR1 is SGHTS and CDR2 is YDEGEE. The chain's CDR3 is CASSPDGLYGYTF. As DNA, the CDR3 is TGTGCCAGCAGCCCCGACGGACTCTATGGCTACACCTTC.

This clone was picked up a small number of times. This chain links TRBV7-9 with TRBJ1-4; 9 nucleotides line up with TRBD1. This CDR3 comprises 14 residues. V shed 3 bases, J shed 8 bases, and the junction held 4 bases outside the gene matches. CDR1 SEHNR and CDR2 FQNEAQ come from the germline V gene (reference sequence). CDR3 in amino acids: CASSLTGGREKLFF. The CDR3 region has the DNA TGTGCCAGCAGCTTGACAGGGGGACGAGAAAAACTGTTTTTT.

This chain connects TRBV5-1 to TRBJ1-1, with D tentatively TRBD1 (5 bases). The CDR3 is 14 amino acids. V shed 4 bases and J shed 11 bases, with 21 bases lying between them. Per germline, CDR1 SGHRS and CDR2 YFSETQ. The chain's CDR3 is CASSVITGDPGAFF. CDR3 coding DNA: TGCGCCAGCAGCGTAATCACAGGTGACCCTGGGGCTTTCTTT.

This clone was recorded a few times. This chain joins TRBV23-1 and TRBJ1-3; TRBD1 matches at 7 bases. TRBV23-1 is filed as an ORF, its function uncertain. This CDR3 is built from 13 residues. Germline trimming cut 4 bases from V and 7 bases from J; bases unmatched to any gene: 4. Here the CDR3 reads CASSLLRGNTIYF. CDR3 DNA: TGCGCCAGCAGTCTACTCAGGGGGAACACCATATATTTT.

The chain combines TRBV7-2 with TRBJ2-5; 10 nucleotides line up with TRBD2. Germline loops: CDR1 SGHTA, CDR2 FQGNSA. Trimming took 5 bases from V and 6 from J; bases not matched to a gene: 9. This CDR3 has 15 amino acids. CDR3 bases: TGTGCCAGCAGCCAGCTAGCGGGGGTTTCAAAGACCCAGTACTTC. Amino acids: CASSQLAGVSKTQYF.

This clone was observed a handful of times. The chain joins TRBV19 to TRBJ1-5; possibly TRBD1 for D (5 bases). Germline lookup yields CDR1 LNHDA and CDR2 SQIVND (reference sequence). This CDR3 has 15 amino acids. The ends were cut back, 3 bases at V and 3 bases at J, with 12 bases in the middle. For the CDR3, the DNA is TGTGCCAGTAGTATTCGGCAGGGCAACAATCAGCCCCAGCATTTT. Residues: CASSIRQGNNQPQHF.

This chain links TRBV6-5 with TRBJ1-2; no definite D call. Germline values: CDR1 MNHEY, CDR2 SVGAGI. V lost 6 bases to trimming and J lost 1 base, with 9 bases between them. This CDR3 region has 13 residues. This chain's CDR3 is CASRATVNYGYTF. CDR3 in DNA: TGTGCCAGCAGAGCTACAGTTAACTATGGCTACACCTTC.

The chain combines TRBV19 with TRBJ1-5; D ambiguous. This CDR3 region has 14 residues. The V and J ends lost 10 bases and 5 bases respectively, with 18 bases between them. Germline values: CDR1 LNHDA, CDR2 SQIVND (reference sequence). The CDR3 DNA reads TGTGCCAAAAAATCGGTGCCCATCTATCAGCCCCAGCATTTT. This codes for CAKKSVPIYQPQHF.

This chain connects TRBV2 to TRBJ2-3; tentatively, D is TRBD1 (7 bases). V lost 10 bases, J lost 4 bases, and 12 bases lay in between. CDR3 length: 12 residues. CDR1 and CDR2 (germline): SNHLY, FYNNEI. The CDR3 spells CAISRGADTQYF. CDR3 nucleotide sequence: TGTGCCATCAGCAGGGGGGCAGATACGCAGTATTTT.

CDR3 nucleotide sequence: TGTGCCAGCTCAAGTGGTGGGGGGACCTACTACGAGCAGTACTTC. Translated: CASSSGGGTYYEQYF. J is TRBJ2-7 and V is TRBV28, with D possibly TRBD2 on 6 matching bases. Germline CDR1 MDHEN, CDR2 SYDVKM. V shed 8 bases and J shed 3 bases, with 20 bases lying between them. This CDR3 is built from 15 residues.

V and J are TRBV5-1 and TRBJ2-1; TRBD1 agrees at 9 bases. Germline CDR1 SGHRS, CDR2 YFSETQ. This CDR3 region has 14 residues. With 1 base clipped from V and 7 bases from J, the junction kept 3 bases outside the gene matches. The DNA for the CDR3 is TGCGCCAGCAGCTTGAAGGACAGGGGAAATGAGCAGTTCTTC. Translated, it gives CASSLKDRGNEQFF.

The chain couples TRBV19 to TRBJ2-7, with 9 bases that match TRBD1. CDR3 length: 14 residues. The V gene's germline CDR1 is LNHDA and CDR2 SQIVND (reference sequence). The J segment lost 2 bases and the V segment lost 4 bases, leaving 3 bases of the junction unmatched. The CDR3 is CASSTGTGTYEQYF. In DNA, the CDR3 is TGTGCCAGTAGTACGGGGACAGGGACCTACGAGCAGTACTTC.

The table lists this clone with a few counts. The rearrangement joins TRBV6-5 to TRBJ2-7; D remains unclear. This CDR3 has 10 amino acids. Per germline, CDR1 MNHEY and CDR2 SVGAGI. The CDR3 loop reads CSPPAYEQYF. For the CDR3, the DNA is TGTTCCCCCCCGGCCTACGAGCAGTACTTC.

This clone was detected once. The CDR3 here is CASSLQGAGGTQYF. CDR3 in DNA: TGTGCCAGCAGCTTGCAGGGGGCGGGCGGTACGCAGTATTTT. This chain joins TRBV7-9 and TRBJ2-3; 8 nucleotides agree with TRBD1. The CDR3 length is 14 residues. From germline, CDR1 is SEHNR and CDR2 FQNEAQ (reference sequence). V was clipped by 3 bases and J by 8 bases; unmatched bases: 7.